The present TCR beta chain was sequenced within a study of cytomegalovirus exposure and HLA in healthy donors. About the research overall: The approximately 110 validation repertoires used a platform that matched the one used for the 550 to 800 first-cohort repertoires, as a later analysis reported. The study, taken as a whole, reports: Three CMV-associated chains proved CMV antigen-specific in vitro. According to a later analysis, TCR clusters from the first cohort tended to co-occur in the approximately 120 validation repertoires. The study recorded about 150 TCR beta chains that were cytomegalovirus-associated.

With 4 bases removed from V and 4 bases from J, the gap between germline ends came to 13 bases. Germline values: CDR1 MDHEN, CDR2 SYDVKM. The CDR3 consists of 14 residues. Using immunoSEQ multiplex PCR, the repertoire was profiled, and TCRdb retains in-frame clones only, with some absent. This table holds roughly 100,000 clones, 85% found once. Notes on this clone: Its antigen remains unknown.

J is TRBJ1-2 and V is TRBV28; D perhaps matches TRBD1 (6 bases). Sequences were obtained from PBMCs. The sequence was collected from a man aged 18 to 35 in good health and CMV-seropositive. As DNA, the CDR3 is TGTGCCAGCAGTTGGACAGAGATATTCTATGGCTACACCTTC. It yields the protein CASSWTEIFYGYTF.